Following are 18 T cell receptor beta chains from one sample sequenced in a study of blood T cell repertoires in COVID-19. Sequencing used immunoSEQ multiplex PCR; TCRdb keeps in-frame clones, though not all of them. The data show under 200,000 clones, 85% to 90% seen once. Sequencing input: peripheral blood. The receptors originated from a woman in her seventies with acute or convalescent COVID-19.

The V gene is TRBV15, the J gene TRBJ1-2, with D possibly TRBD1 on 5 matching bases. CDR3 size: 14 residues. The germline V gene encodes CDR1 LNHNV and CDR2 YYDKDF (reference sequence). The V end was cut by 6 bases, the J end by 8 bases, with 19 bases between. CDR3 in amino acids: CATSFSRDGKGYTF. CDR3 in DNA: TGTGCCACCAGTTTTAGCAGGGATGGTAAGGGCTACACCTTC.

The genes are TRBV4-3 and TRBJ2-1; 8 bases map to TRBD1. The CDR3 loop spans 17 amino acids. V was clipped by 4 bases and J by 1 base; unmatched bases: 9. Germline CDR1 and CDR2: LGHNA and YSLEER. Here the CDR3 reads CASSPRRGQGSYNEQFF. CDR3 nucleotides: TGCGCCAGCAGCCCCCGCAGGGGGCAGGGGTCCTACAATGAGCAGTTCTTC.

This sequence joins TRBV3-1 (or the pseudogene TRBV3-2) and TRBJ1-1; no reliable D call. The germline CDR1 and CDR2 sequences are LGHDT and YNNKEL (reference sequence). There are 13 residues in the CDR3. V was trimmed by 3 bases and J by 1 base, leaving 6 bases between them. The CDR3 spells CASSHLSNTEAFF. The DNA of the CDR3 is TGTGCCAGCAGCCATTTATCGAACACTGAAGCTTTCTTT.

V and J are TRBV29-1 and TRBJ1-2; D unclear. V lost 3 bases, J lost 2 bases, and 13 bases lay in between. This CDR3 region has 14 residues. Germline V lookup: CDR1 SQVTM, CDR2 ANQGSEA. CDR3 nucleotides: TGCAGCGTTGATTCCCGCGGCAGCAACTATGGCTACACCTTC. It encodes CSVDSRGSNYGYTF.

The chain joins TRBV15 to TRBJ1-4; unclear D gene. The CDR3 sequence is 14 residues long. The germline V gene encodes CDR1 LNHNV and CDR2 YYDKDF (reference sequence). Between the trimmed V and J ends, which lost 3 bases and 5 bases, there was a span of 10 bases. The CDR3 DNA is TGTGCCACCAGCAGGCGGCAGCAAAATGAAAAACTGTTTTTT. This translates into CATSRRQQNEKLFF.

The chain combines TRBV28 with TRBJ1-2; D might be TRBD1 (6 bases). The V end lost 7 bases, the J end lost 7 bases, and 13 bases lay between the germline ends. The CDR3 sequence is 12 residues long. Germline CDR1 reads MDHEN; CDR2 reads SYDVKM. The CDR3 coding sequence is TGTGCCAGCACTACAGGGTCGAGTGGCTACACCTTC. Translation gives CASTTGSSGYTF.

The rearrangement joins TRBV29-1 to TRBJ2-1; D possibly corresponds to TRBD2 (5 bases). Looked up from germline, CDR1 is SQVTM and CDR2 is ANQGSEA. The CDR3 is made up of 11 amino acids. The ends were cut back, 3 bases at V and 10 bases at J, with 10 bases in the middle. The CDR3 reads CSVELRAEQFF. The CDR3 nucleotides read TGCAGCGTTGAGTTGCGGGCCGAGCAGTTCTTC.

V and J are TRBV7-2 and TRBJ1-5, with 8 bases aligning to TRBD1. With 0 bases clipped from V and 6 bases from J, the junction kept 4 bases outside the gene matches. The CDR3 consists of 15 residues. Germline values: CDR1 SGHTA, CDR2 FQGNSA. The CDR3 sequence is CASSLAVTGGQPQHF. CDR3 coding DNA: TGTGCCAGCAGCTTAGCGGTCACAGGGGGTCAGCCCCAGCATTTT. The full variable domain, completed using reference TRBV7-2 and TRBJ1-5, is GAGVSQSPSNKVTEKGKDVELRCDPISGHTALYWYRQSLGQGLEFLIYFQGNSAPDKSGLPSDRFSAERTGGSVSTLTIQRTQQEDSAVYLCASSLAVTGGQPQHFGDGTRLSIL.

The count of this clone is one. CDR3 sequence: CASSMREHYEQYF. For the CDR3, the DNA is TGTGCCAGTAGTATGAGGGAGCACTACGAGCAGTACTTC. This chain connects TRBV19 to TRBJ2-7, with D possibly matching TRBD2 (5 bases). V was clipped by 3 bases and J by 3 bases, with 9 bases between them. The CDR3 runs to 13 residues. Germline CDR1 reads LNHDA; CDR2 reads SQIVND (reference sequence).

This chain links TRBV2 with TRBJ1-2, with TRBD1 matching over 8 bases. The CDR3 runs to 13 residues. The ends lost 6 bases at V and 4 bases at J; junction bases unmatched: 4. Germline CDR1 SNHLY, CDR2 FYNNEI. The CDR3 here is CASSGGTGYGYTF. In nucleotides, the CDR3 is TGTGCCAGCAGCGGCGGGACAGGCTATGGCTACACCTTC.

The table lists this clone with a count of one. V is TRBV5-6 and J is TRBJ2-5; TRBD1 agrees at 8 bases. The J segment lost 2 bases and the V segment lost 3 bases, leaving 6 bases of the junction unmatched. Germline loops: CDR1 SGHDT, CDR2 YYEEEE. The CDR3 is 15 residues long. The CDR3 sequence is CASSYTGQGQETQYF. DNA for the CDR3: TGTGCCAGCAGCTACACAGGACAGGGACAAGAGACCCAGTACTTC.

The V call is TRBV3-1 (or the pseudogene TRBV3-2), the J call TRBJ1-5; 7 bases map to TRBD1. The V gene end was trimmed by 1 base and the J gene end by 2 bases; junction bases not matched to a gene: 5. The CDR3 spans 16 residues. From germline, CDR1 is LGHDT and CDR2 YNNKEL (reference sequence). CDR3 nucleotide sequence: TGTGCCAGCAGCCAAGGCGTGGGGACAGGCAATCAGCCCCAGCATTTT. This codes for CASSQGVGTGNQPQHF.

The chain joins TRBV7-9 to TRBJ2-5; the D is unclear. CDR3 length: 15 residues. Between the trimmed V and J ends, which lost 5 bases and 7 bases, there was a span of 20 bases. Germline loops: CDR1 SEHNR, CDR2 FQNEAQ (reference sequence). DNA for the CDR3: TGTGCCAGCAGCCCAGCTACAAGGTGGGCAGGGACCCAGTACTTC. Its translation is CASSPATRWAGTQYF.

This chain uses TRBV2 with TRBJ2-1, with 9 bases aligning to TRBD1. The CDR3 extends over 15 amino acids. The J segment lost 9 bases and the V segment lost 1 base, leaving 7 bases of the junction unmatched. CDR1 and CDR2 from the germline V gene are SNHLY and FYNNEI. The CDR3 here is CASSEEGQGPSEQFF. CDR3 sequence (DNA): TGTGCCAGCAGTGAAGAGGGACAGGGACCAAGTGAGCAGTTCTTC.

The V call is TRBV18, the J call TRBJ1-1; unclear D gene. This CDR3 comprises 13 residues. V was pared by 4 bases and J by 2 bases, with 8 bases between. Germline CDR1 reads KGHSH; CDR2 reads LQKENI. This CDR3 reads CASSLRENTEAFF. The CDR3 DNA follows: TGTGCCAGCTCACTCCGGGAAAACACTGAAGCTTTCTTT.

The chain uses TRBV15 and TRBJ1-3; 7 bases line up with TRBD1. In germline, CDR1 is LNHNV, CDR2 YYDKDF (reference sequence). With V trimmed by 7 bases and J by 3 bases, 12 bases remained unmatched. CDR3 length: 16 residues. Here the CDR3 DNA reads TGTGCCACCACCACTCGAAACAGGGGTCTTGGAAACACCATATATTTT. Its protein is CATTTRNRGLGNTIYF.

This clone was recorded a few times. The chain employs TRBV5-5 and TRBJ1-6; D ambiguous. The V end lost 2 bases, the J end lost 7 bases, and 10 bases lay between the germline ends. The germline CDR1 and CDR2 sequences are SGHKS and YYEKEE (reference sequence). The CDR3 has 14 amino acids. The CDR3 region is CASSFPRRNSPLHF. CDR3 bases: TGTGCCAGCAGCTTCCCCCGTCGGAATTCACCCCTCCACTTT.

Notes on this clone: One end of the junction is discordant with germline, which a read error may explain. The genes are TRBV6-2 or TRBV6-3 and TRBJ1-2; D gene unclear. The germline gives CDR1 MNHEY, CDR2 SVGEGT. The CDR3 has 12 residues. The CDR3 nucleotides are TGTGCCACCAGTTTTGGCAGCTATGGCTACACCTTC. As protein: CATSFGSYGYTF.